These 27 T cell receptor beta chains originate from one sample sequenced in a study of OX40 agonist ivuxolimab in advanced cancers. Here immunoSEQ multiplex PCR was the method, and the copy in TCRdb shows in-frame clones only, minus some. The sample yields around 150,000 clones, approximately 94% seen once. The sample was CD4+ or CD8+ T cells sorted from blood, taken in a trial of the OX40 agonist ivuxolimab. These receptors came from an adult with an advanced solid tumor such as melanoma, head and neck, liver or kidney cancer.

This chain joins TRBV11-3 and TRBJ2-5, with D uncertain. V was trimmed by 5 bases and J by 5 bases, leaving 6 bases between them. Germline CDR1 reads SGHNT; CDR2 reads YENEEA. CDR3 length equals 11 residues. The CDR3 sequence is CASSKDETQYF. In nucleotides, the CDR3 is TGTGCCAGCAGCAAGGATGAGACCCAGTACTTC.

V is TRBV10-3 and J is TRBJ1-2, with TRBD1 matching over 7 bases. Germline CDR1 is ENHRY and CDR2 is SYGVKD. V lost 10 bases and J lost 0; bases outside the gene matches: 5. This CDR3 is 13 amino acids long. CDR3 sequence: CATGTDANYGYTF. CDR3 nucleotides: TGTGCCACCGGGACAGACGCTAACTATGGCTACACCTTC.

This sequence joins TRBV13 and TRBJ1-1, with a possible D match to TRBD1 (5 bases). The CDR3 has 13 amino acids. V was clipped by 4 bases and J by 4 bases, with 10 bases between them. CDR1 is PRHDT and CDR2 is FYEKMQ in the germline V gene (reference sequence). CDR3 DNA sequence: TGTGCCAGCAGCTCCCCCCAGGGCACTGAAGCTTTCTTT. Protein product: CASSSPQGTEAFF.

The chain joins TRBV7-2 to TRBJ1-2; the D gene is possibly TRBD1 (6 bases). The germline gives CDR1 SGHTA, CDR2 FQGNSA. The V end lost 1 base, the J end lost 0 bases, and 6 bases lay between the germline ends. The CDR3 runs 14 residues. For the CDR3, the DNA is TGTGCCAGCAGCTTAGGGACAGCTAACTATGGCTACACCTTC. Translating gives CASSLGTANYGYTF.

The gene calls are TRBV7-2 and TRBJ2-3, with 7 bases aligning to TRBD1. Germline CDR1 and CDR2: SGHTA and FQGNSA. The CDR3 length is 14 residues. Germline trimming cut 6 bases from V and 5 bases from J; bases unmatched to any gene: 8. CDR3 DNA sequence: TGTGCCAGCAGGCAAACAGGGGTGGGAGATACGCAGTATTTT. Its protein is CASRQTGVGDTQYF.

The chain uses TRBV15 and TRBJ2-7; tentatively, D is TRBD1 or TRBD2 (5 bases each). CDR3 length equals 14 residues. V lost 1 base and J 0 bases, leaving 7 bases between the germline ends. Germline V gene lookup returns CDR1 LNHNV and CDR2 YYDKDF (reference sequence). CDR3 residues: CATSRGGSSYEQYF. Written as DNA, the CDR3 is TGTGCCACCAGCAGAGGGGGGAGCTCCTACGAGCAGTACTTC.

CDR3 DNA: TGTGCCAGCAGCTACCAGGGGGATGAGCAGTTCTTC. It specifies CASSYQGDEQFF. The V gene is TRBV7-3, the J gene TRBJ2-1, with TRBD1 matching 7 bases. The trim removed 4 bases at V and 8 bases at J, leaving 2 bases unmatched. CDR1 is SGHTA and CDR2 is FQGTGA in the germline V gene. The length of the CDR3 is 12 residues.

The chain joins TRBV5-4 to TRBJ2-4; no definite D call. In germline, CDR1 is SGHNT, CDR2 YYREEE (reference sequence). V lost 2 bases to trimming and J lost 8 bases, with 8 bases between them. CDR3 length: 12 amino acids. This CDR3 is CASSFLLDIQYF. The DNA for the CDR3 is TGTGCCAGCAGCTTCCTCCTAGACATTCAGTACTTC. Based on the CDR3 plus reference TRBV5-4 and TRBJ2-4, the full variable domain is ETGVTQSPTHLIKTRGQQVTLRCSSQSGHNTVSWYQQALGQGPQFIFQYYREEENGRGNFPPRFSGLQFPNYSSELNVNALELDDSALYLCASSFLLDIQYFGAGTRLSVL.

The chain links TRBV7-6 to TRBJ1-1; 9 bases line up with TRBD1. The J segment lost 4 bases and the V segment lost 4 bases, leaving 4 bases of the junction unmatched. The CDR3 is 14 amino acids. CDR1 SGHVS and CDR2 FNYEAQ come from the germline V gene. The CDR3 nucleotides are TGTGCCAGCAGCTCCGGGACAGGGAGCACTGAAGCTTTCTTT. Translation: CASSSGTGSTEAFF.

This chain joins TRBV18 and TRBJ2-7; D may be TRBD1 (6 bases). Between the trimmed V and J ends, which lost 3 bases and 5 bases, there was a span of 14 bases. CDR1 and CDR2 (germline): KGHSH, LQKENI. The CDR3 has 14 amino acids. CDR3 amino acids: CASSPSLGANEQYF. The CDR3 DNA sequence: TGTGCCAGCTCACCCTCGTTGGGGGCGAACGAGCAGTACTTC.

The chain is built from TRBV6-5 and TRBJ2-7; the match to TRBD2 covers 10 bases. In germline, CDR1 is MNHEY, CDR2 SVGAGI. The CDR3 sequence is 15 residues long. V lost 6 bases, J lost 2 bases, and 7 bases stayed unmatched. The chain's CDR3 is CASRGTSVGPYEQYF. CDR3 nucleotides: TGTGCCAGCAGGGGGACTAGCGTGGGGCCCTACGAGCAGTACTTC.

This chain links TRBV11-2 with TRBJ2-1; D is uncertain. Trimming cost V 1 base and J 0 bases, with 7 bases left between them. Germline V gives CDR1 SGHAT, CDR2 FQNNGV. The CDR3 sequence is 15 residues long. The CDR3 region has the DNA TGTGCCAGCAGCTTAGCGGTTATCTCCTACAATGAGCAGTTCTTC. It encodes CASSLAVISYNEQFF.

This clone was counted a single time. The V gene is TRBV9, the J gene TRBJ1-6; D is unclear. The germline V gene encodes CDR1 SGDLS and CDR2 YYNGEE. CDR3 length: 13 amino acids. Deletions cut 6 bases from V and 5 bases from J, with 9 bases between. The CDR3 region is CASKDGNNSPLHF. For the CDR3, the DNA is TGTGCCAGCAAGGACGGAAATAATTCACCCCTCCACTTT.

Worth noting for this clone: Other nucleotide sequences in the sample specify the same CDR3. The rearrangement joins TRBV10-3 to TRBJ2-5; no definite D call. Germline V CDR1 and CDR2: ENHRY, SYGVKD. The CDR3 runs to 11 residues. V was trimmed by 4 bases and J by 4 bases, leaving 4 bases between them. The CDR3 DNA sequence: TGTGCCATCAGTGTGGGAGAGACCCAGTACTTC. Protein sequence: CAISVGETQYF.

The rearrangement joins TRBV9 to TRBJ2-7, with 9 bases that match TRBD2. This CDR3 spans 15 amino acids. Trimming removed 3 bases from V and 0 bases from J; junction bases left unmatched: 4. The germline V gene has CDR1 SGDLS and CDR2 YYNGEE. The CDR3 DNA reads TGTGCCAGCAGCGCGTTAGCGGGGGTCTCCTACGAGCAGTACTTC. Its protein is CASSALAGVSYEQYF.

The chain has TRBV9 and TRBJ1-1; 8 bases match TRBD1. This CDR3 spans 14 amino acids. Germline values: CDR1 SGDLS, CDR2 YYNGEE. The junction had 6 bases not matched to a gene; V was cut back by 4 bases and J by 4 bases. This CDR3 reads CASSLGQGITEAFF. The CDR3 DNA sequence: TGTGCCAGCAGCCTCGGACAGGGAATCACTGAAGCTTTCTTT.

In regard to this clone: At the DNA level, this CDR3 is encoded by other sequences in the same sample as well. The J gene is TRBJ2-3, the V gene TRBV9; 10 nucleotides match TRBD2. CDR3 length: 17 amino acids. Trimming at V came to 4 bases and at J to 0 bases, leaving 8 bases not matched to a gene. The germline V gene encodes CDR1 SGDLS and CDR2 YYNGEE. The CDR3 DNA is TGTGCCAGCAGCATACTCGGACTAGCGGCTAGCACAGATACGCAGTATTTT. Its translation: CASSILGLAASTDTQYF. The variable domain in full, with the rest retrieved from reference TRBV9 and TRBJ2-3, is DSGVTQTPKHLITATGQRVTLRCSPRSGDLSVYWYQQSLDQGLQFLIQYYNGEERAKGNILERFSAQQFPDLHSELNLSSLELGDSALYFCASSILGLAASTDTQYFGPGTRLTVL.

This chain uses TRBV7-2 with TRBJ1-5; D unresolved. V dropped 7 bases and J dropped 0 bases, with 7 bases sitting between them. CDR3 length equals 13 residues. Germline CDR1 is SGHTA and CDR2 is FQGNSA. CDR3 in DNA: TGTGCCAGCACAGAGAATAGCAATCAGCCCCAGCATTTT. Its translation is CASTENSNQPQHF.

This chain links TRBV27 with TRBJ2-7; 7 positions match TRBD2. The germline V gene has CDR1 MNHEY and CDR2 SMNVEV (reference sequence). The CDR3 is made up of 15 amino acids. V gave up 6 bases and J gave up 0 bases; unmatched junction bases: 8. DNA of the CDR3: TGTGCCAGCAGGGGGAGGGCGGTCTTCTCCTACGAGCAGTACTTC. This translates into CASRGRAVFSYEQYF.

The chain couples TRBV10-3 to TRBJ2-1; 12 nucleotides align to TRBD2. From germline, CDR1 is ENHRY and CDR2 SYGVKD. The CDR3 has 13 amino acids. Losses at the gene ends were 10 bases for V and 3 bases for J; bases not matched to a gene: 1. CDR3 protein: CATTSGSYNEQFF. DNA for the CDR3: TGTGCCACGACTAGCGGGAGCTACAATGAGCAGTTCTTC.

J is TRBJ2-7 and V is TRBV5-1, with TRBD1 matching 11 bases. Trimming removed 0 bases from V and 3 bases from J; junction bases left unmatched: 5. CDR1 is SGHRS and CDR2 is YFSETQ in the germline V gene. The CDR3 covers 16 residues. Here the CDR3 reads CASSLDLGTGGYEQYF. The CDR3 bases are TGCGCCAGCAGCTTGGATTTGGGGACAGGGGGCTACGAGCAGTACTTC.

The chain employs TRBV9 and TRBJ2-7; TRBD1 is a possible D gene (5 bases). CDR1 and CDR2 (germline): SGDLS, YYNGEE. Trimming removed 0 bases from V and 6 bases from J, with 13 bases in between. The length of the CDR3 is 14 residues. In nucleotides, the CDR3 is TGTGCCAGCAGCGTAGTCCAGGGTTTTGGCGAGCAGTACTTC. It codes for CASSVVQGFGEQYF.

CDR3 DNA: TGTGCCAGCAGCGCAAGAGGAGGGCAGAACTATGGCTACACCTTC. It translates to CASSARGGQNYGYTF. This chain links TRBV7-2 with TRBJ1-2; no clear D gene. Germline V gene data show CDR1 as SGHTA and CDR2 as FQGNSA. This CDR3 has 15 residues. V was pared by 5 bases and J by 2 bases, with 15 bases between.

This clone is a singleton in its sample. The chain links TRBV9 to TRBJ1-5; possibly TRBD1 for D (6 bases). The CDR3 has 15 amino acids. Germline CDR1 is SGDLS and CDR2 is YYNGEE. Trimming left V 3 bases short and J 3 bases short, with 13 bases between. The CDR3 DNA is TGTGCCAGCAGCGCCCTGGGGGCCTCCAATCAGCCCCAGCATTTT. It specifies CASSALGASNQPQHF. Filled out from reference TRBV9 and TRBJ1-5, the complete variable domain reads DSGVTQTPKHLITATGQRVTLRCSPRSGDLSVYWYQQSLDQGLQFLIQYYNGEERAKGNILERFSAQQFPDLHSELNLSSLELGDSALYFCASSALGASNQPQHFGDGTRLSIL.

The chain employs TRBV7-2 and TRBJ2-5; a weak D match, TRBD2 (6 bases). The CDR3 is 15 amino acids. Germline V gene data show CDR1 as SGHTA and CDR2 as FQGNSA. V lost 1 base, J lost 5 bases, and 14 bases lay in between. CDR3 protein: CASSLVRGLVETQYF. The CDR3 DNA reads TGTGCCAGCAGCTTAGTCCGGGGACTGGTGGAGACCCAGTACTTC.

This chain joins TRBV7-2 and TRBJ2-5; 14 bases line up with TRBD2. The CDR3 consists of 15 residues. Germline CDR1 is SGHTA and CDR2 is FQGNSA. Losses at the gene ends were 3 bases for V and 5 bases for J; bases not matched to a gene: 2. CDR3 bases: TGTGCCAGCAGCTTGGGACTAGCGGGAGTGGAGACCCAGTACTTC. This translates into CASSLGLAGVETQYF.

The V and J genes are TRBV7-6 and TRBJ2-3, with 7 bases matching TRBD1. Germline V gene data show CDR1 as SGHVS and CDR2 as FNYEAQ. CDR3 length equals 13 residues. V trimming: 10 bases; J trimming: 2 bases; junction bases outside the gene matches: 6. CDR3 sequence reads: CATQDRYTDTQYF. The CDR3 bases are TGTGCCACACAGGACAGGTACACAGATACGCAGTATTTT. The full variable domain, in which reference TRBV7-6 and TRBJ2-3 provide the parts outside the CDR3, is GAGVSQSPRYKVTKRGQDVALRCDPISGHVSLYWYRQALGQGPEFLTYFNYEAQQDKSGLPNDRFSAERPEGSISTLTIQRTEQRDSAMYRCATQDRYTDTQYFGPGTRLTVL.